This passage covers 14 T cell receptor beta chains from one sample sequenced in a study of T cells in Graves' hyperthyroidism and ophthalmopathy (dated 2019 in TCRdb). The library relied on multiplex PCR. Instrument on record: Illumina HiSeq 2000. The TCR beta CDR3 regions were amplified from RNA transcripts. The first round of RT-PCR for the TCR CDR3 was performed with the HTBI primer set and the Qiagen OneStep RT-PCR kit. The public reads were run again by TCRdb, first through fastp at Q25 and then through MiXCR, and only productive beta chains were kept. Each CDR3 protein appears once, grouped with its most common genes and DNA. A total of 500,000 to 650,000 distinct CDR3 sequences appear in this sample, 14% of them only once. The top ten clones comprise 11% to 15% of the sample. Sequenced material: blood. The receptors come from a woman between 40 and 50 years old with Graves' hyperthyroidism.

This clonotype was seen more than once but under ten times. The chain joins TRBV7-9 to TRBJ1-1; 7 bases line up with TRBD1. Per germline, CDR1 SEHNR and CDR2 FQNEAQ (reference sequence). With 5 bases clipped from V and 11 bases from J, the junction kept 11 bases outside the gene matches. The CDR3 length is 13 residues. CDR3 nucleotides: TGTGCCAGCAGCCCTCGGGACAGATTTGGGGCTTTCTTT. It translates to CASSPRDRFGAFF.

The CDR3 region has the DNA TGTGCCAGTAGTATAGTTGGAGATACGCAGTATTTT. This encodes CASSIVGDTQYF. The V call is TRBV19, the J call TRBJ2-3; D not certain. There are 12 residues in the CDR3. The germline CDR1 and CDR2 sequences are LNHDA and SQIVND (reference sequence). Trimming took off 1 base at V and 5 bases at J, with 4 bases between the two ends.

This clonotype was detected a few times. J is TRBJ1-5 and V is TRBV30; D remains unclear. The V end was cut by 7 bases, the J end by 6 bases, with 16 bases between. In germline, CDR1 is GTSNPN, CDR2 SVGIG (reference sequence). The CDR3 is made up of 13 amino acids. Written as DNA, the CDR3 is TGTGCCTCAGCAGAAAACCACGGTCAGCCCCAGCATTTT. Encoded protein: CASAENHGQPQHF.

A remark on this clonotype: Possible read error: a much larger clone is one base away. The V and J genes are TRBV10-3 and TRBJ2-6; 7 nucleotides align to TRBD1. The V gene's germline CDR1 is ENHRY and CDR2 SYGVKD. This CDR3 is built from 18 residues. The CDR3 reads CAISETPDRLAGANALTF. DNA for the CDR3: TGTGCCATCAGTGAGACCCCGGACAGGCTAGCTGGGGCCAACGCCCTGACTTTC.

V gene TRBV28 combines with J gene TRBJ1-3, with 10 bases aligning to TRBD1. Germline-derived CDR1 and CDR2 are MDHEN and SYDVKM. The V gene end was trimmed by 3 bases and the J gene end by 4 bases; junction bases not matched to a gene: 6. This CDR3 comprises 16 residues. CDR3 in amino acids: CASSFRDRGRGNTIYF. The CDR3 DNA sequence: TGTGCCAGCAGTTTCCGGGACAGGGGACGGGGAAACACCATATATTTT.

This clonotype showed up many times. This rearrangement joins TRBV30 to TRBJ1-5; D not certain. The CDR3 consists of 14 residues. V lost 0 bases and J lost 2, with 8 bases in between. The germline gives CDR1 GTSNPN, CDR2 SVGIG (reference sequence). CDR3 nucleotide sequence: TGTGCCTGGAGTGTGTGGGGAGGCAATCAGCCCCAGCATTTT. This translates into CAWSVWGGNQPQHF.

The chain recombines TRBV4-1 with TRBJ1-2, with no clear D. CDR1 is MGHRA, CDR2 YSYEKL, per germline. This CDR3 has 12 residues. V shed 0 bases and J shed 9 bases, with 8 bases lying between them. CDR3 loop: CASSQDKRSYTF. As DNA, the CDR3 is TGCGCCAGCAGCCAAGATAAGAGGAGCTACACCTTC.

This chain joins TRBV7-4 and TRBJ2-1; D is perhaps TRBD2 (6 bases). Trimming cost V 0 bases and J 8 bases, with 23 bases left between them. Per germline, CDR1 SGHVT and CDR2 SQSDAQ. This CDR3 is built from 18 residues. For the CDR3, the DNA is TGTGCCAGCAGCTTAGCCCCAAAGGACTACAACGGCGGTCATGAGCAGTTCTTC. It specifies CASSLAPKDYNGGHEQFF.

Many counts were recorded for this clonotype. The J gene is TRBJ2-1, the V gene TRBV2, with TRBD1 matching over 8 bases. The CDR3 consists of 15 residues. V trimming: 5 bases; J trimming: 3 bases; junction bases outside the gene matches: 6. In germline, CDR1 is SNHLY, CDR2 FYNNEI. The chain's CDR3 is CASSTGTGYYNEQFF. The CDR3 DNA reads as TGTGCCAGCAGTACCGGGACAGGTTACTACAATGAGCAGTTCTTC.

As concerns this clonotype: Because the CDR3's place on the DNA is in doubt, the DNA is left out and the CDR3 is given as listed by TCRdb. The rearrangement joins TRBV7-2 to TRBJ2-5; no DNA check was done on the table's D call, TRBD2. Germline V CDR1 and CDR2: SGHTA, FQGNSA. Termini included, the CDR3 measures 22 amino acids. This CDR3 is CASSIYLCSVPTSGTMLGTQYF.

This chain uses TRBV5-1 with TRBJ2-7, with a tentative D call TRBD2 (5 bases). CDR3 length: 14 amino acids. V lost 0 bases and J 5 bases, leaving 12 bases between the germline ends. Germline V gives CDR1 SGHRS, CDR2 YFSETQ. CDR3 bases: TGCGCCAGCAGCTTGGGAGGGAAAGCCCACGAGCAGTACTTC. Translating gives CASSLGGKAHEQYF.

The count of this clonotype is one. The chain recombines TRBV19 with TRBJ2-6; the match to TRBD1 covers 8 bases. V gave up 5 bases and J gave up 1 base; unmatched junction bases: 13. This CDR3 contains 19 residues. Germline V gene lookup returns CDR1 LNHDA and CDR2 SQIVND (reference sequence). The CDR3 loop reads CASSSNRDRTPSGANVLTF. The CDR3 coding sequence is TGTGCCAGTAGTTCCAACCGGGACAGGACTCCTTCTGGGGCCAACGTCCTGACTTTC.

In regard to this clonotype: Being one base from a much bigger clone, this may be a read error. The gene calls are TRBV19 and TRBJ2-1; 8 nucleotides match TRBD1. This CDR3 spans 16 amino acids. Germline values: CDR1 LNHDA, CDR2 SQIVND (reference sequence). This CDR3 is CASSMLRDRPYNVQFF. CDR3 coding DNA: TGTGCCAGTAGTATGCTCCGGGACAGGCCCTACAATGTGCAGTTCTTC.

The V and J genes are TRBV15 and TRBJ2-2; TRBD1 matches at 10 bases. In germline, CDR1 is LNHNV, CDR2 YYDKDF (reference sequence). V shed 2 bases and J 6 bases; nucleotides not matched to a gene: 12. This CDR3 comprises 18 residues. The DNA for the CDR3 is TGTGCCACCAGCAGACCAACCTGGGACAGGGGCGGCGCCGGGGAGCTGTTTTTT. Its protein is CATSRPTWDRGGAGELFF.